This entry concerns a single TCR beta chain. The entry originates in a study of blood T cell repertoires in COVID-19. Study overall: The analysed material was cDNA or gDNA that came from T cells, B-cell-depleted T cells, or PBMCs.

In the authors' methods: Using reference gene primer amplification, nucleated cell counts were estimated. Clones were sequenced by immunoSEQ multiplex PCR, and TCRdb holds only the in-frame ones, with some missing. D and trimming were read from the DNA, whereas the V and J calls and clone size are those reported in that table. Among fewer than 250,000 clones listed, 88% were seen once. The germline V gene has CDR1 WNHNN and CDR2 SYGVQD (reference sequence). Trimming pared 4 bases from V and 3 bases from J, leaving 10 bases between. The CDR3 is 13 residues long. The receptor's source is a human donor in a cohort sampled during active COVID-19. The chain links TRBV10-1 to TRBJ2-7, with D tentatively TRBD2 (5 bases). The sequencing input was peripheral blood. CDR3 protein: CASSGSRVYEQYF. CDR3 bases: TGCGCCAGCAGTGGATCGAGGGTCTACGAGCAGTACTTC.